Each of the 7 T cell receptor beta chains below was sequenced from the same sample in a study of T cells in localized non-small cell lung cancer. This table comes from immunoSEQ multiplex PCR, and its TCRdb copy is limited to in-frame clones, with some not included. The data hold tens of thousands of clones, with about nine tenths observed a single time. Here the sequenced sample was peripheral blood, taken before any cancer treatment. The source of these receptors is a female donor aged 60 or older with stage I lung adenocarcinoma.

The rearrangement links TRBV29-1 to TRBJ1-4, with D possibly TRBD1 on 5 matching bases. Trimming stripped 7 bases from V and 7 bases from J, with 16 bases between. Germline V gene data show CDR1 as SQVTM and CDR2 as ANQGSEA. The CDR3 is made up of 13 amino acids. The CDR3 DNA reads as TGCAGCGCCTCAGGGACCCTTGGTGAAAAACTGTTTTTT. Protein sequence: CSASGTLGEKLFF.

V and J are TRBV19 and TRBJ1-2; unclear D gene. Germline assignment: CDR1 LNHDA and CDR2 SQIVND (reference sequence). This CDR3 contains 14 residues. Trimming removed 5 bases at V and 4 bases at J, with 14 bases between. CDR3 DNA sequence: TGTGCCAGTAGTCCACCAGGCGCAGTCTATGGCTACACCTTC. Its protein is CASSPPGAVYGYTF.

The CDR3 loop is CASGPRTLNQPQHF. CDR3 coding DNA: TGTGCCAGTGGTCCACGAACGTTAAATCAGCCCCAGCATTTT. The chain is built from TRBV19 and TRBJ1-5; no firm D call. Germline V gene data show CDR1 as LNHDA and CDR2 as SQIVND (reference sequence). This CDR3 has 14 amino acids. V lost 8 bases and J lost 4, with 15 bases in between. The whole variable domain, filled in from reference TRBV19 and TRBJ1-5, reads DGGITQSPKYLFRKEGQNVTLSCEQNLNHDAMYWYRQDPGQGLRLIYYSQIVNDFQKGDIAEGYSVSREKKESFPLTVTSAQKNPTAFYLCASGPRTLNQPQHFGDGTRLSIL.

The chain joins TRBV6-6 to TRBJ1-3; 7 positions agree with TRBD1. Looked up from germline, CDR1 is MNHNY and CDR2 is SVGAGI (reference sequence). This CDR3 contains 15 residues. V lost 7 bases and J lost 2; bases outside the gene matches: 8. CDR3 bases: TGTGCCAGCAACGGACAGGCCCTAACTGGAAACACCATATATTTT. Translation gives CASNGQALTGNTIYF.

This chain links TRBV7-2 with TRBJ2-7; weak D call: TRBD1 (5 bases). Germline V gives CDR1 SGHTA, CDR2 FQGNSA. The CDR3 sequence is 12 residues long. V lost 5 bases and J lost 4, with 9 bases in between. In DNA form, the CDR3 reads TGTGCCAGCAGCAATCAGGGTTACGAGCAGTACTTC. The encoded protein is CASSNQGYEQYF.

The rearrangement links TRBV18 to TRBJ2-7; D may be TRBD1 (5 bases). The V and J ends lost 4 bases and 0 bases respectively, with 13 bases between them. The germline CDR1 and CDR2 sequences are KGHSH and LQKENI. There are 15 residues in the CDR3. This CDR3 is CASSQENRPSYEQYF. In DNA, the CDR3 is TGTGCCAGCTCACAGGAGAACAGGCCCTCCTACGAGCAGTACTTC.

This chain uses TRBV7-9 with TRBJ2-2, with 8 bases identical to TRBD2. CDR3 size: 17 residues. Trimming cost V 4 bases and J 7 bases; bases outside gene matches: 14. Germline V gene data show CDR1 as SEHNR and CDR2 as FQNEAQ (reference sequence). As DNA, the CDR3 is TGTGCCAGCAGCTCAAGCAAGCAGCGGGGGACGAACGGGGAGCTGTTTTTT. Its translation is CASSSSKQRGTNGELFF.